Following are 21 T cell receptor beta chains from one sample sequenced in a study of early T cells in non-severe SARS-CoV-2 infection. MiXCR, applied by TCRdb to the 5' RACE reads, yields one record per CDR3 protein. The data contain some 60,000 distinct CDR3 sequences, 8% to 9% of them seen just once; the ten biggest clones take up 17%. Sequenced: whole blood. The receptor source for this set is an adult who was a healthcare worker with PCR-confirmed SARS-CoV-2 infection or an uninfected control (not recorded which).

This clonotype was observed many times. J is TRBJ1-2 and V is TRBV29-1; TRBD1 might be the D (5 bases). Germline CDR1 reads SQVTM; CDR2 reads ANQGSEA. Trimming cost V 0 bases and J 4 bases, with 12 bases left between them. There are 14 residues in the CDR3. The CDR3 reads CSVEDYGDSYGYTF. CDR3 nucleotides: TGCAGCGTTGAAGATTATGGGGACTCCTATGGCTACACCTTC. Variable domain in full (rest from reference TRBV29-1 and TRBJ1-2): SAVISQKPSRDICQRGTSLTIQCQVDSQVTMMFWYRQQPGQSLTLIATANQGSEATYESGFVIDKFPISRPNLTFSTLTVSNMSPEDSSIYLCSVEDYGDSYGYTFGSGTRLTVV.

The V and J genes are TRBV10-3 and TRBJ2-1; TRBD2 agrees at 9 bases. Looked up from germline, CDR1 is ENHRY and CDR2 is SYGVKD. With V trimmed by 2 bases and J by 8 bases, 4 bases remained unmatched. The CDR3 is 14 residues long. CDR3 bases: TGTGCCATCAGTGAGGCTAGCGGGAAGGATGAGCAGTTCTTC. It is translated as CAISEASGKDEQFF.

The sample holds many counts of this clonotype. The chain uses TRBV28 and TRBJ1-6; D remains unclear. Germline V gives CDR1 MDHEN, CDR2 SYDVKM. This CDR3 is 12 amino acids long. Deletions cut 8 bases from V and 8 bases from J, with 10 bases between. The CDR3 loop reads CASSGLYSPLHF. The CDR3 DNA follows: TGTGCCAGCTCCGGGCTCTATTCACCCCTCCACTTT.

This clonotype was detected a few times. V is TRBV5-1 and J is TRBJ2-1; 7 bases map to TRBD1. The V gene's germline CDR1 is SGHRS and CDR2 YFSETQ. This CDR3 is built from 14 residues. V shed 2 bases and J 5 bases; nucleotides not matched to a gene: 4. The DNA for the CDR3 is TGCGCCAGCAGCTTCGGACAGGAAAACAATGAGCAGTTCTTC. Translation: CASSFGQENNEQFF.

Many counts were recorded for this clonotype. The J gene is TRBJ2-4, the V gene TRBV28; D is possibly TRBD2 (6 bases). The CDR3 consists of 11 residues. CDR1 and CDR2 (germline): MDHEN, SYDVKM. V lost 6 bases and J lost 15, with 15 bases in between. The CDR3 region is CASRDTGTWYF. The CDR3 nucleotides read TGTGCCAGCAGGGATACCGGGACTTGGTACTTC. Complete variable domain (other parts from reference TRBV28 and TRBJ2-4): DVKVTQSSRYLVKRTGEKVFLECVQDMDHENMFWYRQDPGLGLRLIYFSYDVKMKEKGDIPEGYSVSREKKERFSLILESASTNQTSMYLCASRDTGTWYFGAGTRLSVL.

Relative to its sample, this clonotype is medium-sized. The rearrangement joins TRBV29-1 to TRBJ2-1, with D tentatively TRBD1 or TRBD2 (5 bases each). Deletions cut 6 bases from V and 1 base from J, with 10 bases between. The germline CDR1 and CDR2 sequences are SQVTM and ANQGSEA. CDR3 length: 13 amino acids. Here the CDR3 DNA reads TGCAGCGTGAGGGGAGTATCCTACAATGAGCAGTTCTTC. Translation gives CSVRGVSYNEQFF.

This clonotype occurred a few times. J is TRBJ2-7 and V is TRBV20-1, with 13 bases identical to TRBD2. This CDR3 contains 16 residues. The ends lost 3 bases at V and 3 bases at J; junction bases unmatched: 8. Germline V gene data show CDR1 as DFQATT and CDR2 as SNEGSKA (reference sequence). CDR3 in DNA: TGCAGTGCTAGTCCCCTAACTAGCGGGAGGGACTACGAGCAGTACTTC. This codes for CSASPLTSGRDYEQYF.

This clonotype was seen at least ten times. The J gene is TRBJ1-2, the V gene TRBV28; a possible D gene is TRBD1 (6 bases). V gave up 6 bases and J gave up 7 bases, with 12 bases separating them. The CDR3 covers 12 residues. Germline CDR1 reads MDHEN; CDR2 reads SYDVKM. This CDR3 reads CASRVGGRGYTF. The DNA for the CDR3 is TGTGCCAGCAGGGTGGGGGGCCGTGGCTACACCTTC.

This clonotype was seen many times. This rearrangement joins TRBV7-9 to TRBJ2-1, with D perhaps being TRBD1 or TRBD2 (5 bases each). V was cut by 0 bases and J by 7 bases, with 25 bases left in between. Germline CDR1 reads SEHNR; CDR2 reads FQNEAQ (reference sequence). The CDR3 runs 19 residues. In nucleotides, the CDR3 is TGTGCCAGCAGCTTAGCGCAGGCAAGGGGCCGAGGGGCCCGTAATGAGCAGTTCTTC. Encoded protein: CASSLAQARGRGARNEQFF.

This clonotype has just a few counts. The chain links TRBV12-3 or TRBV12-4 to TRBJ2-2, with 11 bases lining up with TRBD2. V lost 5 bases and J lost 5; bases outside the gene matches: 4. This CDR3 is built from 15 residues. CDR3 DNA: TGTGCCAGCAGTGCGGGACTAGCGGATACCGGGGAGCTGTTTTTT. Translating it yields CASSAGLADTGELFF.

This chain connects TRBV29-1 to TRBJ2-3; 10 bases align to TRBD1. Germline V gene lookup returns CDR1 SQVTM and CDR2 ANQGSEA. The V and J ends lost 4 bases and 1 base, in that order; junction bases with no gene match: 5. The CDR3 has 15 residues. The CDR3 DNA follows: TGCAGCGTTGGGGGACAGGGGACTGGCACAGATACGCAGTATTTT. Residues: CSVGGQGTGTDTQYF.

The chain uses TRBV27 and TRBJ1-1, with D possibly matching TRBD1 (6 bases). The V end lost 2 bases, the J end lost 5 bases, and 12 bases lay between the germline ends. Germline CDR1 is MNHEY and CDR2 is SMNVEV (reference sequence). The CDR3 sequence is 14 residues long. CDR3 in amino acids: CASSLLGAGTEAFF. The CDR3 DNA reads as TGTGCCAGCAGTTTACTGGGGGCTGGGACTGAAGCTTTCTTT.

This clonotype was detected ten times or more. The chain combines TRBV7-9 with TRBJ2-7, with 8 bases aligning to TRBD1. The CDR3 loop spans 12 amino acids. V lost 5 bases, J lost 5 bases, and 2 bases stayed unmatched. Germline V lookup: CDR1 SEHNR, CDR2 FQNEAQ (reference sequence). The CDR3 sequence is CASSLTGDEQYF. The CDR3 DNA sequence: TGTGCCAGCAGCCTGACAGGGGACGAGCAGTACTTC.

This clonotype was counted many times. The CDR3 region is CASSHGSYEQYF. CDR3 nucleotides: TGTGCCAGCAGCCACGGCTCCTACGAGCAGTACTTC. J is TRBJ2-7 and V is TRBV14; unclear D gene. Germline lookup yields CDR1 SGHDN and CDR2 FVKESK. The length of the CDR3 is 12 residues. V was pared by 3 bases and J by 0 bases, with 3 bases between.

The rearrangement joins TRBV7-2 to TRBJ1-2; D possibly corresponds to TRBD1 (5 bases). Germline CDR1 is SGHTA and CDR2 is FQGNSA. With 4 bases removed from V and 9 bases from J, the gap between germline ends came to 12 bases. This CDR3 spans 12 amino acids. The CDR3 nucleotides are TGTGCCAGCAGCTCCCTGGGGGAGAGCTACACCTTC. This sequence encodes CASSSLGESYTF.

This clonotype was detected many times. The chain combines TRBV6-2 or TRBV6-3 with TRBJ2-7; a possible D gene is TRBD2 (5 bases). CDR3 length equals 14 residues. CDR1 is MNHEY, CDR2 SVGEGT, per germline. V was shortened by 6 bases and J by 2 bases, with 14 bases between the two germline ends. The CDR3 region is CASRPPGNAYEQYF. The CDR3 nucleotides read TGTGCCAGCAGACCTCCGGGGAACGCCTACGAGCAGTACTTC.

This clonotype has a handful of counts. V usage is TRBV29-1 and J usage is TRBJ2-2; D unresolved. The V gene's germline CDR1 is SQVTM and CDR2 ANQGSEA. Trimming took 2 bases from V and 4 from J, leaving 14 bases between them. CDR3 size: 15 residues. The CDR3 loop is CSVEFAALRTGELFF. The CDR3 DNA sequence: TGCAGCGTTGAATTTGCAGCGCTTCGCACCGGGGAGCTGTTTTTT.

This clonotype was observed many times. The V and J genes are TRBV28 and TRBJ2-5, with D perhaps TRBD1 (5 bases). The V gene's germline CDR1 is MDHEN and CDR2 SYDVKM. V was trimmed by 7 bases and J by 5 bases, leaving 20 bases between them. The CDR3 runs 15 residues. The DNA for the CDR3 is TGTGCCAGCAACCCCGCCCCCACAGGTGTTGAGACCCAGTACTTC. As protein: CASNPAPTGVETQYF. The variable domain in full, with the rest retrieved from reference TRBV28 and TRBJ2-5, is DVKVTQSSRYLVKRTGEKVFLECVQDMDHENMFWYRQDPGLGLRLIYFSYDVKMKEKGDIPEGYSVSREKKERFSLILESASTNQTSMYLCASNPAPTGVETQYFGPGTRLLVL.

The chain couples TRBV6-2 or TRBV6-3 to TRBJ1-1; D is unclear. V shed 7 bases and J shed 4 bases, with 13 bases lying between them. This CDR3 has 13 amino acids. Germline V gives CDR1 MNHEY, CDR2 SVGEGT. The CDR3 DNA reads as TGTGCCAGCACCCTATCCAAGGGCACTGAAGCTTTCTTT. Translating it yields CASTLSKGTEAFF.

This clonotype was detected many times. The CDR3 spells CASSQDLRTGSNEKLFF. DNA of the CDR3: TGTGCCAGCAGCCAAGATCTACGGACAGGGTCGAATGAAAAACTGTTTTTT. The chain links TRBV3-1 to TRBJ1-4, with 8 bases identical to TRBD1. V shed 0 bases and J 5 bases; nucleotides not matched to a gene: 8. This CDR3 is 17 amino acids long. From germline, CDR1 is LGHDT and CDR2 YNNKEL (reference sequence). Combining the CDR3 with reference TRBV3-1 and TRBJ1-4 gives the whole variable domain DTAVSQTPKYLVTQMGNDKSIKCEQNLGHDTMYWYKQDSKKFLKIMFSYNNKELIINETVPNRFSPKSPDKAHLNLHINSLELGDSAVYFCASSQDLRTGSNEKLFFGSGTQLSVL.

This clonotype was counted a few times. This chain uses TRBV7-9 with TRBJ1-6; tentatively, D is TRBD1 (6 bases). The CDR3 is 13 residues long. Germline lookup yields CDR1 SEHNR and CDR2 FQNEAQ (reference sequence). V shed 5 bases and J shed 8 bases, with 10 bases lying between them. DNA of the CDR3: TGTGCCAGCAGCATATCAGGGGATTCACCCCTCCACTTT. Translated, it gives CASSISGDSPLHF.